This T cell receptor beta chain was found in a study of blood T cells in healthy people across ages. General study points: PBMCs that were unsorted prevented a conclusive naive versus antigen-experienced comparison.

Next came a second PCR, run for about 7 to 11 cycles, which used a sample-barcoded 5' primer along with a J-beta primer mix. MiXCR, applied by TCRdb to the 5' RACE reads, yields one record per CDR3 protein. The sample records just over 1 million distinct CDR3 sequences, over 35% being singletons. Germline lookup yields CDR1 GTSNPN and CDR2 SVGIG (reference sequence). The CDR3 extends over 12 amino acids. V shed 2 bases and J shed 6 bases, with 8 bases lying between them. Concerning this clonotype itself: Its specificity is not known.

This sequence originates from a woman aged 55-69 years in good health. The sequencing input was blood. V usage is TRBV30 and J usage is TRBJ2-1; D ambiguous. In nucleotides, the CDR3 is TGTGCCTGGAGTAAATTCTCCAATGAGCAGTTCTTC. This encodes CAWSKFSNEQFF.